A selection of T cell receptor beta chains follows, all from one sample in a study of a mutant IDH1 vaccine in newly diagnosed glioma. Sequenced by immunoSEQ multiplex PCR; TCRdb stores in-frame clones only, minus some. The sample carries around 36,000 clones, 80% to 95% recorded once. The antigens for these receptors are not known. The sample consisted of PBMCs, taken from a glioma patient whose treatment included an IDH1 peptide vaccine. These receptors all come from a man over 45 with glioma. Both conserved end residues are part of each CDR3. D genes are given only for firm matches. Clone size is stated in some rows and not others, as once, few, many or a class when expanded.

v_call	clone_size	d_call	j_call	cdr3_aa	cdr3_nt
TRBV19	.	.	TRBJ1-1	CASSIGLTEAFF	TGTGCCAGTAGTATAGGTCTGACTGAAGCTTTCTTT
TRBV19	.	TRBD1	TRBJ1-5	CASSVYLGTGGGNQPQHF	TGTGCCAGTAGTGTTTACTTGGGGACAGGGGGGGGCAATCAGCCCCAGCATTTT
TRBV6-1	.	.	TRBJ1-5	CASSEALRQVPRPQHF	TGTGCCAGCAGTGAAGCTCTCAGACAGGTCCCTCGGCCCCAGCATTTT
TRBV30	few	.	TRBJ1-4	CAWSGPQGYEKLFF	TGTGCCTGGAGTGGACCGCAGGGGTATGAAAAACTGTTTTTT
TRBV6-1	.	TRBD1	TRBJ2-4	CASLRGPVAKNIQYF	TGTGCCAGCCTCAGGGGGCCCGTCGCCAAAAACATTCAGTACTTC
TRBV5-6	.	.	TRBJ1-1	CASSLRLQGTEAFF	TGTGCCAGCAGCTTGCGCCTCCAGGGGACTGAAGCTTTCTTT
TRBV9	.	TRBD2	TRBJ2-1	CASSVRGDSYNEQFF	TGTGCCAGCAGCGTTCGGGGGGACTCCTACAATGAGCAGTTCTTC
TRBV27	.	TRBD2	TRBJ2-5	CFRGRGGYQETQYF	TGTTTTAGAGGGAGGGGCGGGTACCAAGAGACCCAGTACTTC
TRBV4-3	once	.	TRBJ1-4	CASSQAGVTNEKLVF	TGCGCCAGCAGCCAAGCTGGTGTTACTAATGAAAAACTGGTTTTT
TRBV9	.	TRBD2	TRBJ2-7	CASSITSGGLPYEQYF	TGTGCCAGCAGCATAACTAGCGGGGGTCTACCCTACGAGCAGTACTTC
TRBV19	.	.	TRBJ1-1	CASSPLHGVTTEAFF	TGTGCCAGTAGTCCCCTACACGGAGTGACCACTGAAGCTTTCTTT
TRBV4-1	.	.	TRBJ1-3	CASSQGVGGFRSGNTIYF	TGCGCCAGCAGCCAAGGGGTGGGGGGCTTCCGCTCTGGAAACACCATATATTTT
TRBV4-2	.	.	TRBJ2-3	CASSQDTGTDTQYF	TGTGCCAGCAGCCAAGATACGGGGACAGATACGCAGTATTTT
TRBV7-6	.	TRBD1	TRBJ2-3	CASSQTGGRTDTQYF	TGTGCCAGCAGCCAAACAGGGGGTAGAACAGATACGCAGTATTTT
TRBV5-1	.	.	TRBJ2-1	CASTEPGGENEQFF	TGCGCCAGCACCGAGCCCGGAGGGGAGAATGAGCAGTTCTTC
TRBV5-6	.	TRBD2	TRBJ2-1	CASSFRGFSGRANEQFF	TGTGCCAGCAGCTTCCGGGGTTTTAGCGGGAGAGCGAATGAGCAGTTCTTC
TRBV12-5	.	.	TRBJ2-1	CASGSAGLYNEQFF	TGTGCTAGTGGTTCAGCGGGCCTGTACAATGAGCAGTTCTTC
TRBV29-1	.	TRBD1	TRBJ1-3	CSVVWDSGNTIYF	TGCAGCGTTGTATGGGACAGTGGAAACACCATATATTTT
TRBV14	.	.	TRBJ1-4	CASSQGPREKLFF	TGTGCCAGCAGCCAAGGGCCCAGGGAAAAACTGTTTTTT
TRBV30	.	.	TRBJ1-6	CAWSIGLTNSPLHF	TGTGCCTGGAGTATAGGGCTGACGAATTCACCCCTCCACTTT
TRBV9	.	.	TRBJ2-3	CASSRTTDTQYF	TGTGCCAGCAGCCGAACCACAGATACGCAGTATTTT
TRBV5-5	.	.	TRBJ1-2	CASSLQINYGYTF	TGTGCCAGCAGCTTACAAATTAACTATGGCTACACCTTC
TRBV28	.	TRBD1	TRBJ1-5	CASTDRGRNQPQHF	TGTGCCAGCACGGACAGGGGGCGAAATCAGCCCCAGCATTTT
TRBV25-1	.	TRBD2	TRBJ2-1	CASSGSGAWNEQFF	TGTGCCAGCAGTGGTAGCGGGGCCTGGAATGAGCAGTTCTTC
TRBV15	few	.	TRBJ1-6	CATSKDSYSPLHF	TGTGCCACCAGCAAGGACTCTTATTCACCCCTCCACTTT
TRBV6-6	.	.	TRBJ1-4	CASSYRRVNEKLFF	TGTGCCAGCAGTTACCGGAGGGTTAATGAAAAACTGTTTTTT
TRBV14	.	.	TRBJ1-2	CASSQGGAYYGYTF	TGTGCCAGCAGCCAAGGCGGGGCGTACTATGGCTACACCTTC